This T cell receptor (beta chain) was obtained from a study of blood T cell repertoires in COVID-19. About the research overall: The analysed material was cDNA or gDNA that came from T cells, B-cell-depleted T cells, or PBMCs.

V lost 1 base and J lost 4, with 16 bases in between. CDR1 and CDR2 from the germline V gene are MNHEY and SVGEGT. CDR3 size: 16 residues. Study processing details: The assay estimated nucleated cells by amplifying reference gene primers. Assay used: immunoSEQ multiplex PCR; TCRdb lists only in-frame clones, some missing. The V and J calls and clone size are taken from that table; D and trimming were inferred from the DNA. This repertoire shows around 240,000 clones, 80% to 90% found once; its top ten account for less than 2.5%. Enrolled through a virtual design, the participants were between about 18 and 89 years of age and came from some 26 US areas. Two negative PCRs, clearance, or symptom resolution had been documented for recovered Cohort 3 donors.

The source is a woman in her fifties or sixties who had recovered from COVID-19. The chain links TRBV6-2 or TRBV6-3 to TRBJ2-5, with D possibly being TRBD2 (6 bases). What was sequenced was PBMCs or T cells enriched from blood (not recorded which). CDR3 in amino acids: CASSYLGEAEGETQYF. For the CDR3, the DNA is TGTGCCAGCAGTTACTTGGGGGAGGCCGAGGGAGAGACCCAGTACTTC.